The rows below give T cell receptor beta chains drawn from one sample of a study of Tregs in tolerant kidney transplant recipients. TCRdb's copy holds only in-frame clones and misses some; the assay was immunoSEQ multiplex PCR. Of around 85,000 clones in the sample, under 95% were seen once. Specimen: Tregs from blood, collected before the transplant. All receptors come from a human donor who received a combined kidney and bone marrow transplant. Each CDR3 is given without its conserved first and last residue. D genes are given only for firm matches. Size tells how often a clone was seen (once, few, many) or the class of an expanded clone, and some rows leave it out.

13 | - | - | TRBV9 | ASSVVGSQQETQY
12 | - | - | TRBV5-5 | ASSLGGDYYEQY
11 | - | - | TRBV19 | ASSINRDHEQY
13 | - | - | TRBV5-1 | ASSTNGYGTDTQY
11 | - | - | TRBV28 | ASSLWLNQPQH
11 | - | TRBD2 | TRBV2 | ASSLQRGYEQY
13 | - | - | TRBV11-2 | ASSFKGLANTEAF
13 | - | - | TRBV27 | ASSLRAGARLEQY
13 | - | - | TRBV7-3 | ASSLGNSGANVLT
18 | - | TRBD2 | TRBV19 | ASSIDLWLAGGPNTGELF
13 | - | TRBD1 | TRBV28 | ASSLIDRDNQPQH
13 | few | - | TRBV28 | ASTGQQYSGNTIY
12 | - | TRBD2 | TRBV2 | ASSDLAVAYEQY
11 | - | - | TRBV9 | ASSVGEHNEQF
13 | - | TRBD1 | TRBV10-1 | ASSRGQGATGELF
11 | - | TRBD1 | TRBV10-3 | ATADRESNEQF
15 | - | TRBD2 | TRBV5-1 | ASSLGTSGRMVNEQF
12 | - | TRBD1 | TRBV6-6 | ASSFGQVTDTQY
15 | - | - | TRBV21-1 | ASSKDRTGETHQPQH
13 | - | TRBD2 | TRBV9 | ASSVSGRGTDTQY
14 | - | TRBD2 | TRBV19 | ASSSLWTSGSYEQY
14 | once | - | TRBV5-4 | ASSLEPGRSTDTQY
13 | - | TRBD2 | TRBV6-5 | ASRPSGSRADTQY
14 | - | - | TRBV4-1 | ASSQVPGRAMQPQH
12 | few | TRBD1 | TRBV4-1 | ASSRGQGADEQF
12 | once | TRBD2 | TRBV7-2 | ASSPPGLAYEQY
15 | - | - | TRBV7-2 | ASSPRGSQYSNQPQH
12 | few | - | TRBV2 | ASSERGGNTEAF
13 | - | TRBD2 | TRBV6-6 | ASGVAGRGWNEQF
12 | - | - | TRBV15 | ATSRVAGTDTQY
13 | few | TRBD1 | TRBV27 | ASSVRGGWGTEAF
10 | once | - | TRBV6-1 | ASSSYQETQY
12 | - | - | TRBV5-6 | ASSFRGRGEKLF
14 | - | - | TRBV4-1 | ASSLPRAGTQETQY
12 | - | - | TRBV28 | ASSYRDIYNEQF
11 | - | - | TRBV11-1 | ASSLGNQETQY
12 | - | - | TRBV5-1 | ASSLEMVNTEAF
13 | - | TRBD1 | TRBV6-5 | ASSFPGQGYNEQF
11 | - | - | TRBV28 | ASSYGSNQPQH